One and the same sample provided the 8 T cell receptor beta chains below, sequenced in a study of CD8+ T cells in alopecia areata. Noted treatment: oral pan-JAK inhibitor, 5-10 mg twice daily. Extracted RNA was reverse transcribed, and the resulting cDNA served as sequencing template. Sequencing was performed with immunoSEQ multiplex PCR; in TCRdb, only in-frame clones are kept and a portion is missing. The repertoire includes 200,000 or so clones, roughly 64% of them detected once, and more than 5.5% sits in the top ten. Sequences were derived from CD4+ T cells sorted from blood, sampled at week 24, from a patient treated with tofacitinib. The receptor source for this set is a human donor with alopecia areata.

CDR3 region: CASSSGTGKRPQHF. CDR3 nucleotides: TGTGCCAGCAGCTCCGGGACAGGGAAAAGGCCCCAGCATTTT. This sequence joins TRBV6-5 and TRBJ1-5, with 9 bases fitting TRBD1. The CDR3 is made up of 14 amino acids. Germline CDR1 and CDR2: MNHEY and SVGAGI. Trimming at V came to 6 bases and at J to 9 bases, leaving 9 bases not matched to a gene.

The V call is TRBV7-2, the J call TRBJ2-3, with a weak D call TRBD2 (5 bases). Trimming left V 8 bases short and J 2 bases short, with 17 bases between. CDR1 SGHTA and CDR2 FQGNSA come from the germline V gene. The CDR3 has 15 amino acids. The CDR3: CASLSASGNTDTQYF. In DNA, the CDR3 is TGTGCCAGCCTCTCCGCCAGCGGAAACACAGATACGCAGTATTTT. The full variable domain, with the rest looked up from reference TRBV7-2 and TRBJ2-3, is GAGVSQSPSNKVTEKGKDVELRCDPISGHTALYWYRQSLGQGLEFLIYFQGNSAPDKSGLPSDRFSAERTGGSVSTLTIQRTQQEDSAVYLCASLSASGNTDTQYFGPGTRLTVL.

V gene TRBV2 combines with J gene TRBJ2-3; maybe TRBD1 (6 bases). Germline CDR1 SNHLY, CDR2 FYNNEI. V was clipped by 6 bases and J by 8 bases, with 18 bases between them. The CDR3 spans 14 residues. CDR3 DNA: TGTGCCAGCAGATCACAGGGACCTGTTGGTACGCAGTATTTT. It encodes CASRSQGPVGTQYF.

This rearrangement joins TRBV4-1 to TRBJ2-5; TRBD1 matches at 7 bases. The CDR3 covers 13 residues. Germline CDR1 is MGHRA and CDR2 is YSYEKL. With 3 bases clipped from V and 2 bases from J, the junction kept 0 bases outside the gene matches. The CDR3 region is CASSQGQQETQYF. CDR3 in DNA: TGCGCCAGCAGCCAGGGACAGCAAGAGACCCAGTACTTC.

This clone was counted a few times. The chain is built from TRBV7-2 and TRBJ2-7; D gene uncertain. Germline loops: CDR1 SGHTA, CDR2 FQGNSA. The germline V and J ends were trimmed by 5 bases and 6 bases, with 8 bases remaining between them. There are 11 residues in the CDR3. CDR3 protein: CASSLGIEQYF. The CDR3 coding sequence is TGTGCCAGCAGCCTCGGCATCGAGCAGTACTTC.

This clone was counted between two and nine times. The gene calls are TRBV11-2 and TRBJ1-3; no reliable D call. The germline CDR1 and CDR2 sequences are SGHAT and FQNNGV. This CDR3 region has 12 residues. The CDR3 protein is CGSTGSGNTIYF. CDR3 nucleotides: TGTGGGAGCACGGGCTCTGGAAACACCATATATTTT.

The V and J genes are TRBV5-6 and TRBJ2-4, with D perhaps being TRBD1 or TRBD2 (5 bases each). V lost 4 bases and J lost 6, with 11 bases in between. Germline loops: CDR1 SGHDT, CDR2 YYEEEE. The CDR3 is made up of 13 amino acids. CDR3 in amino acids: CASSREGSNIQYF. CDR3 in DNA: TGTGCCAGCAGCCGTGAGGGGTCAAACATTCAGTACTTC.

The chain employs TRBV7-2 and TRBJ2-7; D gene unclear. The V and J ends lost 2 bases and 6 bases respectively, with 14 bases between them. The germline V gene encodes CDR1 SGHTA and CDR2 FQGNSA. CDR3 length: 14 residues. The CDR3: CASSLTPSTVEQYF. In nucleotides, the CDR3 is TGTGCCAGCAGCTTAACCCCTTCGACCGTCGAGCAGTACTTC.